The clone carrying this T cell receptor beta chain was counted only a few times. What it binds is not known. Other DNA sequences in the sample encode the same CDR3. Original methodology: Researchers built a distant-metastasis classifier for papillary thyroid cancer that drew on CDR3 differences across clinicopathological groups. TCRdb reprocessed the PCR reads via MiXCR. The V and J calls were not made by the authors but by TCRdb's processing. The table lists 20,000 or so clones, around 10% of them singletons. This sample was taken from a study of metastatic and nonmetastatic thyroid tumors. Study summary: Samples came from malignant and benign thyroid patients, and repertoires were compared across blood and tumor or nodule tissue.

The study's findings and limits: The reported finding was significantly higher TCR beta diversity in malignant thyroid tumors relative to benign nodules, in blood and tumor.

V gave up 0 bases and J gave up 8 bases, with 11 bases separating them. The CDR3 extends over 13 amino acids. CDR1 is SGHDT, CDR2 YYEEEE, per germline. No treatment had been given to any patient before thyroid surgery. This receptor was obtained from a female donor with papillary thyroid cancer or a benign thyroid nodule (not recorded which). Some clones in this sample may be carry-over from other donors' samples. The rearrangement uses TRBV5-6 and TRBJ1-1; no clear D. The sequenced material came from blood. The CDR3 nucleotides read TGTGCCAGCAGCTTGGACCAGCCCGGGGAAGCTTTCTTT. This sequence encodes CASSLDQPGEAFF.